The sequence of this T cell receptor beta chain was determined in a study of blood T cells in healthy people across ages. Overall study results and limits: Naive CD4+ cell counts and diversity both ran higher in long-lived than in aged donors. It was found that TCR beta diversity correlated strongly with the percentage of naive T cells.

Each sample yielded at least 6 micrograms of PBMC total RNA. With respect to this clonotype: Its antigen is unidentified.

PCR was performed a second time for roughly 7 to 12 cycles using a sample-barcoded 5' primer and a J-beta primer mix. TCRdb used MiXCR to reprocess the 5' RACE reads, holding one entry per CDR3 protein. The sample has approximately 1.5 million distinct CDR3 sequences, about 45% seen once. CDR1 and CDR2 from the germline V gene are DFQATT and SNEGSKA (reference sequence). The CDR3 length is 16 residues. V lost 3 bases, J lost 11 bases, and 21 bases stayed unmatched. The receptor was isolated from a woman aged 18-35 years in good health. The sequencing input was blood. The rearrangement uses TRBV20-1 and TRBJ1-1, with 7 bases identical to TRBD1. The CDR3 spells CSASPPGGARRREAFF. The CDR3 bases are TGCAGTGCTAGTCCCCCAGGGGGGGCCAGGCGAAGGGAGGCTTTCTTT.